The 11 T cell receptor beta chains given below trace back to one sample, sequenced in a study of naive and memory T cell subsets (TCRdb year 2017). Summary of the overall study and its limitations: Naive repertoires, especially CD8, contained a few larger clonotypes, possibly memory cells re-expressing CD45RA.

Library prep was done by UMI-ligation and nested PCR. Sequenced using an Illumina MiSeq. An equimolar mix of two oligonucleotides covering both TRBC1 and TRBC2 was used as the beta constant-region primer. The ligated cDNA went through four rounds of PCR with nested alpha and beta constant-region primers together with the SP2 primer. The public reads were quality trimmed at Q25 with fastp and then assembled into clones with MiXCR by TCRdb, keeping productive beta chains. Each CDR3 protein appears once, grouped with its most common genes and DNA. The sample includes roughly 92,000 distinct CDR3 sequences, with over 9% observed a single time. 0.13% of the sample rests with the top ten. Their antigen targets remain unknown. Specimen: naive CD4+ T cells from blood. Per the publication, the cell subset or site label means: naive T cells, CD45RA high CD27+. Receptor source: a human donor in good health.

This clonotype was detected a few times. The V and J genes are TRBV14 and TRBJ2-7, with 10 nucleotides matching TRBD1. Germline assignment: CDR1 SGHDN and CDR2 FVKESK. The junction had 2 bases not matched to a gene; V was cut back by 5 bases and J by 4 bases. The CDR3 has 13 residues. Written as DNA, the CDR3 is TGTGCCAGCAGCTGGGACAGGGGTTACGAGCAGTACTTC. Translation: CASSWDRGYEQYF. Drawing the rest from reference TRBV14 and TRBJ2-7, the complete variable domain is EAGVTQFPSHSVIEKGQTVTLRCDPISGHDNLYWYRRVMGKEIKFLLHFVKESKQDESGMPNNRFLAERTGGTYSTLKVQPAELEDSGVYFCASSWDRGYEQYFGPGTRLTVT.

This clonotype was counted at least ten times. This chain connects TRBV11-2 to TRBJ2-5; 9 nucleotides align to TRBD2. This CDR3 comprises 16 residues. CDR1 is SGHAT and CDR2 is FQNNGV in the germline V gene. V dropped 4 bases and J dropped 3; count of bases not matched to a gene: 9. The CDR3 sequence is CASSSRQTSGKETQYF. The CDR3 DNA follows: TGTGCCAGCAGCTCCCGTCAGACTAGCGGCAAAGAGACCCAGTACTTC. Based on the CDR3 plus reference TRBV11-2 and TRBJ2-5, the full variable domain is EAGVAQSPRYKIIEKRQSVAFWCNPISGHATLYWYQQILGQGPKLLIQFQNNGVVDDSQLPKDRFSAERLKGVDSTLKIQPAKLEDSAVYLCASSSRQTSGKETQYFGPGTRLLVL.

J is TRBJ2-4 and V is TRBV7-6; 8 nucleotides agree with TRBD2. CDR3 size: 17 residues. Germline V gives CDR1 SGHVS, CDR2 FNYEAQ. With 9 bases clipped from V and 1 base from J, the junction kept 14 bases outside the gene matches. CDR3 in DNA: TGTGCCAGTTCTCCAGTGAGCGGGAGTGGGGCCAAAAACATTCAGTACTTC. Amino acid sequence: CASSPVSGSGAKNIQYF.

CDR3 sequence: CASSPRSRGPNEKLFF. CDR3 sequence (DNA): TGTGCCAGCAGCCCAAGGAGCAGAGGTCCTAATGAAAAACTGTTTTTT. The chain employs TRBV3-1 and TRBJ1-4, with D hard to call. CDR1 and CDR2 (germline): LGHDT, YNNKEL (reference sequence). The CDR3 length is 16 residues. Between the trimmed V and J ends, which lost 4 bases and 3 bases, there was a span of 15 bases.

This clonotype was counted a few times. This chain connects TRBV12-3 or TRBV12-4 to TRBJ2-1; no clear D. This CDR3 is built from 11 residues. Trimming stripped 2 bases from V and 9 bases from J, with 5 bases between. The CDR3 DNA sequence: TGTGCCAGCAGTTTACAGTCTGAGCAGTTCTTC. Its translation is CASSLQSEQFF.

CDR3 in amino acids: CASSPEGVKNTEAFF. CDR3 bases: TGCGCCAGCAGCCCGGAGGGAGTAAAGAACACTGAAGCTTTCTTT. The V gene is TRBV5-1, the J gene TRBJ1-1; D unclear. V was cut by 4 bases and J by 1 base, with 14 bases left in between. This CDR3 region has 15 residues. Germline V gives CDR1 SGHRS, CDR2 YFSETQ.

This clonotype has more than one count but fewer than ten. V gene TRBV18 combines with J gene TRBJ2-7; unclear D gene. The CDR3 has 13 amino acids. Germline CDR1 KGHSH, CDR2 LQKENI. Trimming took 3 bases from V and 2 from J, leaving 8 bases between them. CDR3 nucleotides: TGTGCCAGCTCACCGGGCGAAACCTACGAGCAGTACTTC. This codes for CASSPGETYEQYF.

The sample holds a few counts of this clonotype. This chain joins TRBV4-1 and TRBJ2-4, with 14 positions matching TRBD2. The trim removed 3 bases at V and 7 bases at J, leaving 11 bases unmatched. The CDR3 sequence is 18 residues long. Germline CDR1 reads MGHRA; CDR2 reads YSYEKL. Here the CDR3 DNA reads TGCGCCAGCAGCCAGGCCGGGACTAGCGGGAGACGAGGGAACATTCAGTACTTC. Encoded protein: CASSQAGTSGRRGNIQYF.

The chain uses TRBV14 and TRBJ1-2; 7 nucleotides line up with TRBD1. CDR1 is SGHDN, CDR2 FVKESK, per germline. This CDR3 spans 16 amino acids. V lost 0 bases, J lost 5 bases, and 9 bases stayed unmatched. This chain's CDR3 is CASSQDPRDSFYGYTF. Here the CDR3 DNA reads TGTGCCAGCAGCCAAGATCCCAGGGACAGCTTTTATGGCTACACCTTC.

The chain couples TRBV6-2 or TRBV6-3 to TRBJ2-1; D unresolved. Trimming left V 6 bases short and J 12 bases short, with 18 bases between. CDR3 length equals 13 residues. Germline loops: CDR1 MNHEY, CDR2 SVGEGT. The CDR3 DNA sequence: TGTGCCAGCAGGAGGCCTTATAACGAGCGGCAGTTCTTC. Protein product: CASRRPYNERQFF.

The V and J genes are TRBV24-1 and TRBJ2-1, with TRBD2 identical over 8 bases. This CDR3 has 18 residues. Unmatched junction bases numbered 19, after V lost 6 bases and J lost 7 bases. Germline CDR1 is KGHDR and CDR2 is SFDVKD. CDR3 sequence: CATSSHYVGGRTKNEQFF. The CDR3 DNA reads as TGTGCCACCAGTTCACATTACGTGGGCGGGAGGACCAAAAATGAGCAGTTCTTC.